This T cell receptor beta chain was sequenced for a study of T-cell memory formation after mild COVID-19. Across the study: Most TCR clusters belonged to a single donor.

TCR alpha and TCR beta cDNA libraries with sample barcodes and UMIs came from 5'RACE using constant-segment primers. TCRdb reprocessed the 5' RACE reads with MiXCR, giving one entry per CDR3 protein. The profile shows over 500,000 distinct CDR3 sequences, 15% to 20% of them singletons. This CDR3 spans 12 amino acids. Looked up from germline, CDR1 is GTSNPN and CDR2 is SVGIG (reference sequence). V dropped 0 bases and J dropped 8 bases, with 10 bases sitting between them. This TCR was recovered from an adult woman who had mild COVID-19 (a few samples of this study predate the infection). Cell type and time point are not known. The rearrangement uses TRBV30 and TRBJ1-2, with D unclear. Sequencing was carried out using PBMCs or a T cell subset sorted from them (not recorded which). The CDR3 spells CAWSVMSYGYTF. The CDR3 nucleotides are TGTGCCTGGAGTGTAATGAGTTACGGCTACACCTTC.